This T cell receptor beta chain was recorded in a study of shared clonotypes between healthy human individuals. General study findings and limits: It was anticipated that sequencing depth would influence how many clonotypes donors shared. Memory subsets had estimated richness that was generally smaller than that of naive subsets. In several donors, about 5% of naive CD4 clonotypes appeared in common.

The CDR3 is 17 amino acids. V lost 5 bases to trimming and J lost 4 bases, with 18 bases between them. In germline, CDR1 is SGHTA, CDR2 FQGNSA. A note on this clone: The antigen remains unidentified.

Profiled with immunoSEQ multiplex PCR; TCRdb holds only in-frame clones, not every one. The sample shows approximately 940,000 clones, around 80% of them seen only once. The rearrangement links TRBV7-2 to TRBJ2-6; unclear D gene. The source of this sequence is a man aged 18 to 29 in good health. The specimen sequenced was memory CD4+ T cells sorted from blood. The subset denotes: CD45RA-negative fraction. The CDR3 reads CASSRRPTSTGANVLTF. CDR3 coding DNA: TGTGCCAGCAGCCGCCGTCCGACATCAACAGGGGCCAACGTCCTGACTTTC.